The source of this TCR beta chain is a study of neurological immune-mediated disorders. Broader study findings: Expanded clones shared no identical CDR3 amino acid sequences across subjects, which suggested private TCR-beta repertoires in all groups.

From the 5' RACE reads, TCRdb called clonotypes with MiXCR, one entry per CDR3 protein. The sample lists approximately 32,000 distinct CDR3 sequences, around 14% occurring once. The CDR3 covers 15 residues. The germline gives CDR1 KGHSH, CDR2 LQKENI. This clonotype came up many times. Its antigen remains unknown. An end of the junction does not agree with germline; a read error may underlie this. The chain couples TRBV18 to TRBJ2-7, with 8 bases aligning to TRBD1. The TCR originated in a man between 70 and 80 years old in good health. The sequencing sample was made of PBMCs. CDR3 nucleotides: TGTGCCAGCTCCCCACCAGGGGGCCGAACCTACGAGCAGTACTTC. Protein: CASSPPGGRTYEQYF.